These T cell receptor beta chains were read from a single sample in a study of T cells in Graves' hyperthyroidism and ophthalmopathy. MiXCR, applied by TCRdb to the multiplex PCR reads, yields one record per CDR3 protein. Among some 800,000 distinct CDR3 sequences, roughly 40% were seen once, and the ten largest hold 8.9%. Material: blood. Every receptor here comes from a man aged 18 to 29 with Graves' hyperthyroidism. Each CDR3 is given with its conserved first and last residue. A D gene is named only where the DNA matches it firmly. Clone size, where shown, is once, few, many, or a class for clones that have expanded.

d_call: .
clone_size: .
v_call: TRBV24-1
j_call: TRBJ2-1
cdr3_aa: CATSDRGARGNEQFF
cdr3_nt: TGTGCCACCAGTGATCGGGGGGCGCGGGGAAATGAGCAGTTCTTC

d_call: .
clone_size: few
v_call: TRBV11-3
j_call: TRBJ1-1
cdr3_aa: CASSLDVNGGTEAFF
cdr3_nt: TGTGCCAGCAGCTTAGATGTCAATGGGGGCACTGAAGCTTTCTTT

d_call: TRBD1
clone_size: .
v_call: TRBV4-3
j_call: TRBJ2-5
cdr3_aa: CASSHEDRVDETQYF
cdr3_nt: TGCGCCAGCAGCCATGAGGACAGGGTAGATGAGACCCAGTACTTC

d_call: .
clone_size: many
v_call: TRBV2
j_call: TRBJ1-1
cdr3_aa: CASSDLEVGNTEAFF
cdr3_nt: TGTGCCAGCAGTGATCTAGAAGTGGGGAACACTGAAGCTTTCTTT

d_call: .
clone_size: few
v_call: TRBV12-3/TRBV12-4
j_call: TRBJ2-7
cdr3_aa: CASSPWTGEQYF
cdr3_nt: TGTGCCAGCAGTCCCTGGACGGGCGAGCAGTACTTC

d_call: TRBD1
clone_size: many
v_call: TRBV2
j_call: TRBJ1-5
cdr3_aa: CASSTNRGNYQPQHF
cdr3_nt: TGTGCCAGCAGTACGAACAGGGGGAACTATCAGCCCCAGCATTTT

d_call: .
clone_size: many
v_call: TRBV20-1
j_call: TRBJ1-4
cdr3_aa: CSVPDLDNEKLFF
cdr3_nt: TGCAGTGTCCCGGACCTGGATAATGAAAAACTGTTTTTT

d_call: TRBD2
clone_size: .
v_call: TRBV20-1
j_call: TRBJ2-5
cdr3_aa: CSAIAGGPKETQYF
cdr3_nt: TGCAGTGCTATCGCGGGAGGGCCGAAGGAGACCCAGTACTTC

d_call: TRBD2
clone_size: .
v_call: TRBV10-3
j_call: TRBJ2-3
cdr3_aa: CAISESGGEDTQYF
cdr3_nt: TGTGCCATCAGTGAGTCGGGAGGGGAAGATACGCAGTATTTT

d_call: .
clone_size: many
v_call: TRBV7-2
j_call: TRBJ2-6
cdr3_aa: CASSDEAILSGANVLTF
cdr3_nt: TGTGCCAGCAGTGACGAGGCGATTCTGTCTGGGGCCAACGTCCTGACTTTC

d_call: .
clone_size: many
v_call: TRBV20-1
j_call: TRBJ1-6
cdr3_aa: CSAIQGPTNSPLHF
cdr3_nt: TGCAGTGCGATTCAGGGGCCAACAAATTCACCCCTCCACTTT

d_call: .
clone_size: many
v_call: TRBV20-1
j_call: TRBJ2-7
cdr3_aa: CSARDLYRVLGEQYF
cdr3_nt: TGCAGTGCTAGAGATCTCTATAGGGTCCTTGGAGAGCAGTACTTC

d_call: .
clone_size: many
v_call: TRBV25-1
j_call: TRBJ2-4
cdr3_aa: CASSDSLENIQYF
cdr3_nt: TGTGCCAGCAGTGATTCCCTCGAGAACATTCAGTACTTC

d_call: .
clone_size: .
v_call: TRBV20-1
j_call: TRBJ1-5
cdr3_aa: CSARPGTKDSNQPQHF
cdr3_nt: TGCAGTGCTCGCCCCGGGACAAAAGATAGCAATCAGCCCCAGCATTTT

d_call: .
clone_size: few
v_call: TRBV7-2
j_call: TRBJ2-2
cdr3_aa: CASSSRDTLNTGELFF
cdr3_nt: TGTGCCAGCAGCTCCCGGGACACCTTGAACACCGGGGAGCTGTTTTTT

d_call: TRBD1
clone_size: .
v_call: TRBV5-1
j_call: TRBJ1-1
cdr3_aa: CASSLVDRANTEAFF
cdr3_nt: TGCGCCAGCAGCTTGGTAGACAGGGCGAACACTGAAGCTTTCTTT

d_call: .
clone_size: few
v_call: TRBV13
j_call: TRBJ1-1
cdr3_aa: CASSSPGRANTEAFF
cdr3_nt: TGTGCCAGCAGCTCCCCGGGACGGGCCAACACTGAAGCTTTCTTT

d_call: .
clone_size: many
v_call: TRBV7-6
j_call: TRBJ1-1
cdr3_aa: CASSLEGSPVNTEAFF
cdr3_nt: TGTGCCAGCAGCTTAGAGGGGAGTCCCGTGAACACTGAAGCTTTCTTT

d_call: .
clone_size: .
v_call: TRBV5-1
j_call: TRBJ1-1
cdr3_aa: CASSPTPAGQNTEAFF
cdr3_nt: TGCGCCAGCAGCCCGACGCCCGCGGGACAGAACACTGAAGCTTTCTTT

d_call: .
clone_size: many
v_call: TRBV2
j_call: TRBJ2-2
cdr3_aa: CASSEAQGELFF
cdr3_nt: TGTGCCAGCAGTGAAGCGCAGGGCGAGCTGTTTTTT

d_call: TRBD2
clone_size: many
v_call: TRBV20-1
j_call: TRBJ2-5
cdr3_aa: CSASGYGTSGRTQYF
cdr3_nt: TGCAGTGCTAGTGGGTACGGGACTAGCGGACGGACCCAGTACTTC

d_call: .
clone_size: .
v_call: TRBV12-3/TRBV12-4
j_call: TRBJ2-7
cdr3_aa: CASSFARTRYEQYF
cdr3_nt: TGTGCCAGCAGTTTCGCCCGGACACGGTACGAGCAGTACTTC

d_call: .
clone_size: many
v_call: TRBV7-2
j_call: TRBJ2-5
cdr3_aa: CASSFSWETQYF
cdr3_nt: TGTGCCAGCAGCTTCTCGTGGGAGACCCAGTACTTC

d_call: .
clone_size: .
v_call: TRBV6-6
j_call: TRBJ1-1
cdr3_aa: CASSKSSATEAFF
cdr3_nt: TGTGCCAGCAGTAAGAGCTCAGCAACTGAAGCTTTCTTT

d_call: .
clone_size: few
v_call: TRBV5-1
j_call: TRBJ2-2
cdr3_aa: CASRSQNGELFF
cdr3_nt: TGCGCCAGCAGGAGTCAGAACGGGGAGCTGTTTTTT

d_call: .
clone_size: few
v_call: TRBV5-4
j_call: TRBJ1-1
cdr3_aa: CASSDTGREAFF
cdr3_nt: TGTGCCAGCAGCGATACAGGGCGGGAAGCTTTCTTT

d_call: .
clone_size: many
v_call: TRBV7-9
j_call: TRBJ1-4
cdr3_aa: CASSRDLIGMFF
cdr3_nt: TGTGCCAGCAGCCGGGACCTTATCGGAATGTTTTTT

d_call: .
clone_size: few
v_call: TRBV11-2
j_call: TRBJ2-2
cdr3_aa: CASSLGLRDGTGELFF
cdr3_nt: TGTGCCAGCAGCTTAGGTCTGCGAGATGGCACCGGGGAGCTGTTTTTT

d_call: TRBD2
clone_size: .
v_call: TRBV29-1
j_call: TRBJ2-5
cdr3_aa: CSVGTNGQETQYF
cdr3_nt: TGCAGCGTCGGGACTAACGGACAAGAGACCCAGTACTTC

d_call: .
clone_size: .
v_call: TRBV7-9
j_call: TRBJ2-2
cdr3_aa: CASSPGRVDTGELFF
cdr3_nt: TGTGCCAGCAGCCCCGGCAGGGTGGACACCGGGGAGCTGTTTTTT

d_call: TRBD1
clone_size: many
v_call: TRBV2
j_call: TRBJ2-2
cdr3_aa: CASTRDRGSGELFF
cdr3_nt: TGTGCCAGCACTAGGGACAGGGGGTCCGGGGAGCTGTTTTTT

d_call: .
clone_size: .
v_call: TRBV7-8
j_call: TRBJ2-5
cdr3_aa: CASSLVTGGAETQYF
cdr3_nt: TGTGCCAGCAGCTTAGTTACCGGAGGCGCGGAGACCCAGTACTTC

d_call: .
clone_size: .
v_call: TRBV4-2
j_call: TRBJ2-7
cdr3_aa: CASSPDLYYEQYF
cdr3_nt: TGTGCCAGCAGCCCTGATCTCTACTACGAGCAGTACTTC

d_call: .
clone_size: .
v_call: TRBV11-2
j_call: TRBJ1-6
cdr3_aa: CASSPGQILNSPLHF
cdr3_nt: TGTGCCAGCAGCCCGGGTCAGATCCTTAATTCACCCCTCCACTTT

d_call: .
clone_size: .
v_call: TRBV6-6
j_call: TRBJ2-7
cdr3_aa: CASSSPGTSGFEQYF
cdr3_nt: TGTGCCAGCAGTTCCCCCGGGACATCTGGGTTCGAGCAGTACTTC

d_call: .
clone_size: many
v_call: TRBV15
j_call: TRBJ1-6
cdr3_aa: CATSRAGNSNSPLHF
cdr3_nt: TGTGCCACCAGCAGAGCGGGGAACAGTAATTCACCCCTCCACTTT

d_call: .
clone_size: .
v_call: TRBV7-9
j_call: TRBJ2-5
cdr3_aa: CTSSFGGAETQYF
cdr3_nt: TGTACCAGCAGCTTTGGGGGCGCAGAGACCCAGTACTTC

d_call: TRBD1
clone_size: .
v_call: TRBV7-6
j_call: TRBJ2-7
cdr3_aa: CASAPNPGTAYEQYF
cdr3_nt: TGTGCCAGCGCCCCGAACCCCGGGACAGCCTACGAGCAGTACTTC

d_call: .
clone_size: .
v_call: TRBV12-3/TRBV12-4
j_call: TRBJ1-1
cdr3_aa: CASSLFTMNTEAFF
cdr3_nt: TGTGCCAGCAGTTTGTTCACGATGAACACTGAAGCTTTCTTT

d_call: TRBD1
clone_size: many
v_call: TRBV19
j_call: TRBJ2-7
cdr3_aa: CASTPGQGAYEQYF
cdr3_nt: TGTGCCAGCACCCCGGGACAGGGAGCCTACGAGCAGTACTTC

d_call: .
clone_size: .
v_call: TRBV6-5
j_call: TRBJ1-6
cdr3_aa: CASGLTGSGSPLHF
cdr3_nt: TGTGCCAGCGGTCTGACAGGTTCAGGGTCACCCCTCCACTTT

d_call: TRBD1
clone_size: .
v_call: TRBV25-1
j_call: TRBJ1-1
cdr3_aa: CASSPPGQGPAFF
cdr3_nt: TGTGCCAGCTCACCACCGGGACAGGGCCCAGCTTTCTTT

d_call: .
clone_size: .
v_call: TRBV2
j_call: TRBJ2-2
cdr3_aa: CASSFGPPLTTGELFF
cdr3_nt: TGTGCCAGCAGTTTTGGGCCACCTCTAACGACCGGGGAGCTGTTTTTT

d_call: .
clone_size: .
v_call: TRBV7-9
j_call: TRBJ1-5
cdr3_aa: CVSSTPGLW
cdr3_nt: TGTGTCAGCAGCACACCCGGGCTGTGG

d_call: .
clone_size: .
v_call: TRBV7-2
j_call: TRBJ1-5
cdr3_aa: CASNPITGRNSNQPQHF
cdr3_nt: TGTGCCAGCAACCCAATAACGGGGAGAAATAGCAATCAGCCCCAGCATTTT

d_call: .
clone_size: .
v_call: TRBV5-4
j_call: TRBJ2-5
cdr3_aa: CASSRDWGETQYF
cdr3_nt: TGTGCCAGCAGCCGAGACTGGGGGGAGACCCAGTACTTC

d_call: .
clone_size: few
v_call: TRBV7-2
j_call: TRBJ2-2
cdr3_aa: CASSPPGYGELFF
cdr3_nt: TGTGCCAGCAGCCCCCCGGGTTATGGGGAGCTGTTTTTT

d_call: .
clone_size: many
v_call: TRBV29-1
j_call: TRBJ1-1
cdr3_aa: CSVTPLDTEAFF
cdr3_nt: TGCAGCGTGACACCCTTAGACACTGAAGCTTTCTTT

d_call: .
clone_size: .
v_call: TRBV19
j_call: TRBJ1-1
cdr3_aa: CASSIGRQPAEAFF
cdr3_nt: TGTGCCAGTAGTATAGGTCGGCAGCCCGCTGAAGCTTTCTTT

d_call: .
clone_size: .
v_call: TRBV9
j_call: TRBJ1-1
cdr3_aa: CASSLLHTEAFF
cdr3_nt: TGTGCCAGCAGTTTATTGCACACTGAAGCTTTCTTT

d_call: TRBD2
clone_size: few
v_call: TRBV10-2
j_call: TRBJ2-7
cdr3_aa: CASSGGLAGVSYEQYF
cdr3_nt: TGCGCCAGCAGTGGGGGACTAGCGGGAGTATCCTACGAGCAGTACTTC

d_call: TRBD1
clone_size: .
v_call: TRBV10-3
j_call: TRBJ1-2
cdr3_aa: CAISATGYYGYTF
cdr3_nt: TGTGCCATCAGTGCGACAGGGTACTATGGCTACACCTTC

d_call: .
clone_size: .
v_call: TRBV5-4
j_call: TRBJ2-5
cdr3_aa: CASSLGSVQQETQYF
cdr3_nt: TGTGCCAGCAGCTTGGGGTCTGTACAGCAAGAGACCCAGTACTTC

d_call: .
clone_size: .
v_call: TRBV4-1
j_call: TRBJ1-5
cdr3_aa: CASSQVNNQPQHF
cdr3_nt: TGCGCCAGCAGCCAAGTAAACAATCAGCCCCAGCATTTT

d_call: TRBD2
clone_size: few
v_call: TRBV7-2
j_call: TRBJ2-2
cdr3_aa: CASSRRTSGTGELFF
cdr3_nt: TGTGCCAGCAGTCGACGGACTAGCGGCACCGGGGAGCTGTTTTTT

d_call: .
clone_size: many
v_call: TRBV2
j_call: TRBJ1-1
cdr3_aa: CASDLGGISEAFF
cdr3_nt: TGTGCCAGCGATCTGGGGGGAATATCTGAAGCTTTCTTT

d_call: .
clone_size: many
v_call: TRBV10-3
j_call: TRBJ2-7
cdr3_aa: CAISESTGDLGYEQYF
cdr3_nt: TGTGCCATCAGTGAGTCGACGGGGGACTTGGGCTACGAGCAGTACTTC

d_call: .
clone_size: .
v_call: TRBV12-3/TRBV12-4
j_call: TRBJ1-1
cdr3_aa: CASGPDGEGTEAFF
cdr3_nt: TGTGCCAGCGGACCGGACGGGGAGGGCACTGAAGCTTTCTTT

d_call: TRBD2
clone_size: .
v_call: TRBV3-1
j_call: TRBJ2-5
cdr3_aa: CVSAGTRVSETQYF
cdr3_nt: TGTGTCAGCGCCGGGACTAGGGTCTCAGAGACCCAGTACTTC